What follows is one T cell receptor (beta chain) and its context. The data stem from a study of blood T cell repertoires in COVID-19. The V segment lost 1 base and the J segment 6 bases; nucleotides outside the gene matches: 7. The CDR3 runs to 16 residues. Germline V lookup: CDR1 SGHVS, CDR2 FQNEAQ. Seattle's cohort entered during active infection and was followed longitudinally. TCRdb's table, derived via immunoSEQ multiplex PCR, lists solely in-frame clones and lacks some. This table has around 200,000 clones, approximately 80% appearing once. Material for sequencing was peripheral blood. The V and J genes are TRBV7-8 and TRBJ1-5; 9 bases agree with TRBD1. This receptor was taken from a woman in her 40s with COVID-19, enrolled during active disease. Here the CDR3 reads CASSLVRQGGGQPQHF. Here the CDR3 DNA reads TGTGCCAGCAGCTTAGTGAGACAGGGGGGGGGTCAGCCCCAGCATTTT.